This T cell receptor beta chain was sequenced for a study of T-cell memory formation after mild COVID-19. MiXCR was run by TCRdb on the 5' RACE reads, yielding one entry per CDR3 protein. The sample includes approximately 400,000 distinct CDR3 sequences, approximately 18% of them seen just once. Study results and limitations: The authors left the SARS-CoV-2 specificity of second-wave clones peaking on day 37 unconfirmed.

A note on this clonotype: The antigen is not known.

Trimming cost V 6 bases and J 3 bases; bases outside gene matches: 8. The CDR3 extends over 14 amino acids. Source material: PBMCs or a T cell subset sorted from them (not recorded which). This TCR came from a man in his late teens or twenties who had mild COVID-19 (a few samples of this study predate the infection). Cell type and time point are not known. The chain is built from TRBV12-3 or TRBV12-4 and TRBJ2-7; 7 positions agree with TRBD1. The DNA for the CDR3 is TGTGCCAGCAGCTCACAGGGGTTAGGCTACGAGCAGTACTTC. This translates into CASSSQGLGYEQYF.